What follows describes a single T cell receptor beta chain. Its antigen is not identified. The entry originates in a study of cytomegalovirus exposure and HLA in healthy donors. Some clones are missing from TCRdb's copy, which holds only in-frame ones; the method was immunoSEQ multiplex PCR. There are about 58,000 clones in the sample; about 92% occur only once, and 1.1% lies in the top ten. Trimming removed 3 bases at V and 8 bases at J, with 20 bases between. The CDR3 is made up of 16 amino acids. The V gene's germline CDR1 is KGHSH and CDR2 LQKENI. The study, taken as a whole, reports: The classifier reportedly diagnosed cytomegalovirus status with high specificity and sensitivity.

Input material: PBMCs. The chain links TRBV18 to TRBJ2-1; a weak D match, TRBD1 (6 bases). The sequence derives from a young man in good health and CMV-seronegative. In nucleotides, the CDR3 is TGTGCCAGCTCACCCTCCGGGACAACCCTTTCCGATGAGCAGTTCTTC. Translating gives CASSPSGTTLSDEQFF.